This record concerns one T cell receptor beta chain sequence. The sample comes from a study of blood T cell repertoires in COVID-19. Generated by immunoSEQ multiplex PCR, the TCRdb table keeps only in-frame clones and is missing some. The table records 90,000 to 120,000 clones, about 85% of them present only once. Germline CDR1 reads SGHVS; CDR2 reads FNYEAQ. The CDR3 covers 12 residues. Trimming left V 3 bases short and J 5 bases short, with 4 bases between. The sample taken for sequencing was peripheral blood. The sequence was obtained from a human donor in a cohort sampled during active COVID-19. This chain links TRBV7-6 with TRBJ2-2; D is unresolved. CDR3 residues: CASSLRTGELFF. The CDR3 DNA is TGTGCCAGCAGCTTGCGAACCGGGGAGCTGTTTTTT.